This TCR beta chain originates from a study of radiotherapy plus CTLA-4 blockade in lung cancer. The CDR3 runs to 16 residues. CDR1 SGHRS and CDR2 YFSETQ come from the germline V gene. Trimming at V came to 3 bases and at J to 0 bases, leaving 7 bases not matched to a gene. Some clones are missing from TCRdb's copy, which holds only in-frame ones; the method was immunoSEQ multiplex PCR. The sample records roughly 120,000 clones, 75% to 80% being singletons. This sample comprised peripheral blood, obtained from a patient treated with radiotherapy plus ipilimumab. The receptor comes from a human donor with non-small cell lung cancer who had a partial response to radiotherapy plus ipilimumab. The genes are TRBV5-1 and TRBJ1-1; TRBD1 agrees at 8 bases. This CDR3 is CASSYEGQALNTEAFF. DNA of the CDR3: TGCGCCAGCAGCTACGAGGGACAGGCCTTGAACACTGAAGCTTTCTTT.